Following are 25 T cell receptor beta chains from one sample sequenced in a study of cytomegalovirus exposure and HLA in healthy donors. The PCR employed 60 Vbeta primers together with 13 Jbeta primers. The method was immunoSEQ multiplex PCR; TCRdb's version includes in-frame clones alone and lacks a portion of them. Of approximately 170,000 clones in the sample, over 80% were seen once. Sequencing was carried out using PBMCs. The receptors derive from a boy between 2 and 10 years old in good health and CMV-seronegative.

In DNA form, the CDR3 reads TGTGCCAGCAGCTTAGGGGCGGGGGGCAGCACAGATACGCAGTATTTT. Its translation: CASSLGAGGSTDTQYF. The chain uses TRBV11-3 and TRBJ2-3; 8 nucleotides line up with TRBD2. The CDR3 length is 16 residues. The germline gives CDR1 SGHNT, CDR2 YENEEA. The V gene end was trimmed by 1 base and the J gene end by 0 bases; junction bases not matched to a gene: 3.

This clone has a handful of counts. This chain joins TRBV6-5 and TRBJ2-5; unclear D gene. The V gene's germline CDR1 is MNHEY and CDR2 SVGAGI. The ends were cut back, 4 bases at V and 2 bases at J, with 11 bases in the middle. This CDR3 is 14 amino acids long. CDR3 nucleotide sequence: TGTGCCAGCAGTTTCACTGACATACAAGAGACCCAGTACTTC. The encoded protein is CASSFTDIQETQYF.

This chain uses TRBV5-6 with TRBJ1-2; TRBD1 matches at 9 bases. Per germline, CDR1 SGHDT and CDR2 YYEEEE. The CDR3 extends over 15 amino acids. Losses at the gene ends were 6 bases for V and 0 bases for J; bases not matched to a gene: 6. The CDR3 DNA reads as TGTGCCAGCACCCCCGGACAGGGGCCTAACTATGGCTACACCTTC. Translation: CASTPGQGPNYGYTF.

This CDR3 is CASSPRQGSSTDTQYF. The CDR3 DNA reads TGTGCCAGCAGCCCCAGACAGGGGTCGAGCACAGATACGCAGTATTTT. This sequence joins TRBV11-2 and TRBJ2-3; 8 nucleotides match TRBD1. This CDR3 contains 16 residues. The V segment lost 5 bases and the J segment 0 bases; nucleotides outside the gene matches: 7. Germline V gene sequence: CDR1 SGHAT, CDR2 FQNNGV.

The sample holds a few counts of this clone. The chain carries TRBV11-2 and TRBJ1-2, with D possibly TRBD1 on 5 matching bases. The CDR3 consists of 16 residues. Germline V gene lookup returns CDR1 SGHAT and CDR2 FQNNGV. Trimming removed 1 base at V and 1 base at J, with 13 bases between. As DNA, the CDR3 is TGTGCCAGCAGCTTAGCCCTCGGCAGGGTTAACTATGGCTACACCTTC. It codes for CASSLALGRVNYGYTF.

This clone was detected once. The chain couples TRBV19 to TRBJ1-5, with 9 bases identical to TRBD1. The CDR3 has 14 residues. Trimming removed 3 bases from V and 8 bases from J; junction bases left unmatched: 5. Germline values: CDR1 LNHDA, CDR2 SQIVND (reference sequence). The CDR3 region has the DNA TGTGCCAGTAGTATGGGGACAGGGTTGAAGCCCCAGCATTTT. Its protein is CASSMGTGLKPQHF.

This chain links TRBV6-1 with TRBJ1-5; D unclear. In germline, CDR1 is MNHNS, CDR2 SASEGT. Between the trimmed V and J ends, which lost 2 bases and 0 bases, there was a span of 11 bases. The CDR3 is 16 residues long. The DNA for the CDR3 is TGTGCCAGCAGTGAACGAGGAGGGTATAGCAATCAGCCCCAGCATTTT. This gives the protein CASSERGGYSNQPQHF.

The chain recombines TRBV12-5 with TRBJ2-1, with 7 bases matching TRBD2. Trimming removed 6 bases from V and 1 base from J; junction bases left unmatched: 3. Germline CDR1 LGHNT, CDR2 FRNRAP. There are 14 residues in the CDR3. CDR3 region: CASGGLPSYNEQFF. Written as DNA, the CDR3 is TGTGCTAGTGGGGGACTACCGTCCTACAATGAGCAGTTCTTC.

V and J are TRBV6-4 and TRBJ1-6, with 9 bases fitting TRBD1. CDR3 length: 15 residues. V was clipped by 6 bases and J by 7 bases; unmatched bases: 7. The germline CDR1 and CDR2 sequences are MRHNA and SNTAGT. This chain's CDR3 is CASSAGTGQNSPLHF. The CDR3 coding sequence is TGTGCCAGCAGCGCCGGGACAGGGCAAAATTCACCCCTCCACTTT.

In its sample, this clone was seen a few times. In DNA form, the CDR3 reads TGTGCCAGCAGTTACGTCGGGGGGGCCGATACGCAGTATTTT. As protein: CASSYVGGADTQYF. The genes are TRBV6-5 and TRBJ2-3; 8 bases are a match to TRBD2. The ends lost 2 bases at V and 6 bases at J; junction bases unmatched: 4. The CDR3 sequence is 14 residues long. Germline V lookup: CDR1 MNHEY, CDR2 SVGAGI.

The V gene is TRBV6-5, the J gene TRBJ1-1; TRBD1 might be the D (6 bases). Germline V gives CDR1 MNHEY, CDR2 SVGAGI. This CDR3 contains 15 residues. V was shortened by 6 bases and J by 4 bases, with 18 bases between the two germline ends. CDR3 DNA sequence: TGTGCCAGCAGAGAAACAGGGATCTCGAGCACTGAAGCTTTCTTT. Translated, it gives CASRETGISSTEAFF.

This clone was recorded only once. The rearrangement uses TRBV5-1 and TRBJ1-1; 7 nucleotides match TRBD1. The trim removed 4 bases at V and 1 base at J, leaving 7 bases unmatched. This CDR3 is built from 15 residues. Germline CDR1 SGHRS, CDR2 YFSETQ. CDR3 region: CASSRRTGPNTEAFF. The CDR3, as DNA: TGCGCCAGCAGCCGGAGGACAGGCCCGAACACTGAAGCTTTCTTT.

The V gene is TRBV30, the J gene TRBJ2-1; 15 bases map to TRBD2. CDR1 is GTSNPN and CDR2 is SVGIG in the germline V gene (reference sequence). CDR3 size: 15 residues. V was pared by 3 bases and J by 12 bases, with 9 bases of the junction left unmatched. In DNA form, the CDR3 reads TGTGCCTGGAGCCCCGGACTAGCGGGGGGGCTGTCGCAGTTCTTC. Its protein is CAWSPGLAGGLSQFF. Variable domain in full (rest from reference TRBV30 and TRBJ2-1): SQTIHQWPATLVQPVGSPLSLECTVEGTSNPNLYWYRQAAGRGLQLLFYSVGIGQISSEVPQNLSASRPQDRQFILSSKKLLLSDSGFYLCAWSPGLAGGLSQFFGPGTRLTVL.

The V gene is TRBV5-6, the J gene TRBJ1-2, with a possible D match to TRBD1 (5 bases). Trimming took 2 bases from V and 1 from J, leaving 18 bases between them. Germline lookup yields CDR1 SGHDT and CDR2 YYEEEE. The CDR3 is made up of 17 amino acids. CDR3 amino acids: CASSFLSDFGGNYGYTF. The CDR3 DNA follows: TGTGCCAGCAGCTTTCTCTCCGATTTCGGGGGTAACTATGGCTACACCTTC.

V and J are TRBV6-6 and TRBJ1-2; 8 bases are a match to TRBD1. The CDR3 totals 14 residues. The germline V gene has CDR1 MNHNY and CDR2 SVGAGI (reference sequence). The J segment lost 3 bases and the V segment lost 7 bases, leaving 7 bases of the junction unmatched. The CDR3, as DNA: TGTGCCAGCATAATCGGACAGGGCGACTATGGCTACACCTTC. This translates into CASIIGQGDYGYTF.

V usage is TRBV5-1 and J usage is TRBJ2-5, with 8 bases identical to TRBD2. Trimming took 4 bases from V and 5 from J; bases not matched to a gene: 10. The CDR3 length is 15 residues. Germline assignment: CDR1 SGHRS and CDR2 YFSETQ. The CDR3 bases are TGCGCCAGCAGCCTCCCGGGACTAGAGATGGAGACCCAGTACTTC. Protein product: CASSLPGLEMETQYF.

The chain couples TRBV11-2 to TRBJ2-7; TRBD1 aligns across 9 bases. Trimming cost V 4 bases and J 4 bases; bases outside gene matches: 8. The CDR3 runs 15 residues. Germline V gene lookup returns CDR1 SGHAT and CDR2 FQNNGV. The CDR3 DNA follows: TGTGCCAGCAGCTCGAGGGACAGGGTAATTTACGAGCAGTACTTC. This codes for CASSSRDRVIYEQYF.

The chain is built from TRBV4-3 and TRBJ2-4; TRBD2 is a possible D gene (5 bases). The CDR3 covers 16 residues. With 1 base removed from V and 6 bases from J, the gap between germline ends came to 16 bases. From germline, CDR1 is LGHNA and CDR2 YSLEER. The CDR3, as DNA: TGCGCCAGCAGCCAAGGGGGTCGGGGTTGGGGAAACATTCAGTACTTC. As protein: CASSQGGRGWGNIQYF.

The chain combines TRBV5-1 with TRBJ2-7, with D possibly matching TRBD2 (6 bases). V lost 0 bases, J lost 2 bases, and 9 bases lay in between. The CDR3 is made up of 14 amino acids. Germline CDR1 SGHRS, CDR2 YFSETQ. The CDR3 DNA sequence: TGCGCCAGCAGCTTGGATCCGGGAGCCTACGAGCAGTACTTC. It yields the protein CASSLDPGAYEQYF. Full variable domain (remainder filled in from reference TRBV5-1 and TRBJ2-7): KAGVTQTPRYLIKTRGQQVTLSCSPISGHRSVSWYQQTPGQGLQFLFEYFSETQRNKGNFPGRFSGRQFSNSRSEMNVSTLELGDSALYLCASSLDPGAYEQYFGPGTRLTVT.

The chain joins TRBV4-1 to TRBJ2-3; D is perhaps TRBD2 (6 bases). Germline CDR1 MGHRA, CDR2 YSYEKL. The CDR3 consists of 16 residues. V was shortened by 0 bases and J by 1 base, with 11 bases between the two germline ends. The CDR3 here is CASSQDGASGTDTQYF. DNA for the CDR3: TGCGCCAGCAGCCAAGATGGGGCTAGCGGCACAGATACGCAGTATTTT.

The V call is TRBV4-3, the J call TRBJ1-5; D gene unclear. Trimming removed 0 bases from V and 5 bases from J, with 11 bases in between. This CDR3 has 15 amino acids. Germline loops: CDR1 LGHNA, CDR2 YSLEER. CDR3 protein: CASSQDQQEDQPQHF. Here the CDR3 DNA reads TGCGCCAGCAGCCAAGATCAGCAGGAGGATCAGCCCCAGCATTTT.

The CDR3 here is CASSYSISLNTEAFF. CDR3 bases: TGTGCCAGCAGTTACTCGATCAGTTTGAACACTGAAGCTTTCTTT. The rearrangement joins TRBV6-5 to TRBJ1-1, with D unresolved. The CDR3 has 15 amino acids. In germline, CDR1 is MNHEY, CDR2 SVGAGI. Trimming stripped 0 bases from V and 0 bases from J, with 8 bases between.

CDR3 nucleotide sequence: TGTGCCAACAAGCTTGATCAAGACAGGACACGCGAGCAGTACTTC. Translation: CANKLDQDRTREQYF. This chain joins TRBV27 and TRBJ2-7, with a tentative D call TRBD1 (6 bases). CDR1 is MNHEY, CDR2 SMNVEV, per germline (reference sequence). The CDR3 consists of 15 residues. The germline V and J ends were trimmed by 10 bases and 6 bases, with 25 bases remaining between them.

The chain joins TRBV2 to TRBJ2-1; D is possibly TRBD1 (5 bases). The V gene's germline CDR1 is SNHLY and CDR2 FYNNEI. The CDR3 sequence is 14 residues long. V was shortened by 6 bases and J by 5 bases, with 14 bases between the two germline ends. The CDR3 protein is CASSSQGADNEQFF. The CDR3 DNA is TGTGCCAGCAGCAGTCAGGGTGCCGACAATGAGCAGTTCTTC.

The rearrangement uses TRBV7-8 and TRBJ1-2, with 11 bases identical to TRBD1. CDR3 size: 13 residues. Unmatched junction bases numbered 3, after V lost 4 bases and J lost 8 bases. Looked up from germline, CDR1 is SGHVS and CDR2 is FQNEAQ. The CDR3 DNA follows: TGTGCCAGCAGCTGGACAGGGGGCGACGGCTACACCTTC. Its protein is CASSWTGGDGYTF.